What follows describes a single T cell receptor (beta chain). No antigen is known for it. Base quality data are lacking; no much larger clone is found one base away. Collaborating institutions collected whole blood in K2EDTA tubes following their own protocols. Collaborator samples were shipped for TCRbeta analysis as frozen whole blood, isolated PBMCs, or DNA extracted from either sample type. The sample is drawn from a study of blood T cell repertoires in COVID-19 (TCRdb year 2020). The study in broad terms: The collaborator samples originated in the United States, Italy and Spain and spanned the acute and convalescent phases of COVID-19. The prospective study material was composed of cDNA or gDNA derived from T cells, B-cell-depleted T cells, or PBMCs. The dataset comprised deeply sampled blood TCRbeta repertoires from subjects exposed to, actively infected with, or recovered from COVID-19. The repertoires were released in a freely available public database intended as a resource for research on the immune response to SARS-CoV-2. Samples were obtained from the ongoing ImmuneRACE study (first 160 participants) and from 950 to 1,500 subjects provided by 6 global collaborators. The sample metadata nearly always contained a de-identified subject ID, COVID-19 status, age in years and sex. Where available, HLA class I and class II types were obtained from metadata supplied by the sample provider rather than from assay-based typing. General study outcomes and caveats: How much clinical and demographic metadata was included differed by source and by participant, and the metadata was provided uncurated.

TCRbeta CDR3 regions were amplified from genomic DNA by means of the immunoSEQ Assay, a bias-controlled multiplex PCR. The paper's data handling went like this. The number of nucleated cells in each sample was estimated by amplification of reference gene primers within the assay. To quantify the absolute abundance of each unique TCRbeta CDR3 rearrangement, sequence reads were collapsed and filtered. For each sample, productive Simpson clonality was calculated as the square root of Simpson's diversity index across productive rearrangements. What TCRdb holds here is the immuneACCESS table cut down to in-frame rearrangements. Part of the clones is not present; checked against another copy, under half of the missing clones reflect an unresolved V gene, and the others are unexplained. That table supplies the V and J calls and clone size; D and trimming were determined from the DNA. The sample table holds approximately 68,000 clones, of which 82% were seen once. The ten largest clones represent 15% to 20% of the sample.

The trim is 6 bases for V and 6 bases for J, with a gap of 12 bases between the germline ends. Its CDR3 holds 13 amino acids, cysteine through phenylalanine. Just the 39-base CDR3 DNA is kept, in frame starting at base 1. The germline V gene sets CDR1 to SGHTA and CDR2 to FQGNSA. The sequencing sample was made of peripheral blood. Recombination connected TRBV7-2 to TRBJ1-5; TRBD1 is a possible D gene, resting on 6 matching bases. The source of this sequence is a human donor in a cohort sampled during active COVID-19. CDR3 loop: CASRQGTGQPQHF. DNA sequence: TGTGCCAGCAGACAGGGTACGGGTCAGCCCCAGCATTTT. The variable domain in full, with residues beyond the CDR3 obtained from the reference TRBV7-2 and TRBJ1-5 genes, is GAGVSQSPSNKVTEKGKDVELRCDPISGHTALYWYRQSLGQGLEFLIYFQGNSAPDKSGLPSDRFSAERTGGSVSTLTIQRTQQEDSAVYLCASRQGTGQPQHFGDGTRLSIL.